A single sample gave rise to the 31 T cell receptor beta chains below, sequenced in a study of shared clonotypes between healthy human individuals. TCRdb keeps only in-frame clones here, not all; method: immunoSEQ multiplex PCR. The sample carries around 1 million clones, 70% to 85% recorded once. The material sequenced was memory CD4+ T cells sorted from blood. The subset: CD45RA-negative fraction. These receptors were collected from a man between 18 and 35 years old in good health.

This clone was recorded only once. CDR3 coding DNA: TGCGCCAGCAGTACGGGACAGGCGATCCAGTACTTC. The encoded protein is CASSTGQAIQYF. This sequence joins TRBV10-1 and TRBJ2-5, with TRBD1 matching 8 bases. Trimming removed 5 bases from V and 10 bases from J; junction bases left unmatched: 6. Germline lookup yields CDR1 WNHNN and CDR2 SYGVQD (reference sequence). The CDR3 covers 12 residues.

V is TRBV7-9 and J is TRBJ2-3, with D possibly TRBD1 on 6 matching bases. Trimming removed 5 bases from V and 3 bases from J, with 15 bases in between. The CDR3 has 15 amino acids. Germline CDR1 reads SEHNR; CDR2 reads FQNEAQ (reference sequence). The CDR3 nucleotides read TGTGCCAGCAGCCAACAGGGATATTCGACAGATACGCAGTATTTT. It codes for CASSQQGYSTDTQYF.

This chain links TRBV7-2 with TRBJ2-7; possibly TRBD2 for D (6 bases). The CDR3 is made up of 14 amino acids. CDR1 SGHTA and CDR2 FQGNSA come from the germline V gene. Trimming removed 5 bases at V and 0 bases at J, with 11 bases between. The CDR3 sequence: CASSRRDSSYEQYF. CDR3 DNA: TGTGCCAGCAGCCGACGGGACTCCTCCTACGAGCAGTACTTC.

The V gene is TRBV5-6, the J gene TRBJ2-7; 8 bases fit TRBD1. V gave up 4 bases and J gave up 6 bases; unmatched junction bases: 6. This CDR3 has 13 amino acids. Per the germline V gene, CDR1 is SGHDT and CDR2 is YYEEEE. The CDR3 bases are TGTGCCAGCAGCAGGACAGGGTCCGCCGAGCAGTACTTC. Protein sequence: CASSRTGSAEQYF.

The V and J genes are TRBV19 and TRBJ1-5; the D is unclear. V shed 4 bases and J shed 5 bases, with 6 bases lying between them. The CDR3 runs 12 residues. Germline V gene sequence: CDR1 LNHDA, CDR2 SQIVND (reference sequence). DNA for the CDR3: TGTGCCAGTAGTACCTTCGATCAGCCCCAGCATTTT. Its protein is CASSTFDQPQHF.

V usage is TRBV5-4 and J usage is TRBJ1-1, with D uncertain. Trimming took 0 bases from V and 6 from J, leaving 6 bases between them. Germline CDR1 is SGHNT and CDR2 is YYREEE (reference sequence). This CDR3 has 12 amino acids. CDR3 sequence reads: CASSLGTPEAFF. The CDR3 nucleotides are TGTGCCAGCAGCTTGGGCACCCCTGAAGCTTTCTTT. The full variable domain, its missing parts supplied by reference TRBV5-4 and TRBJ1-1, is ETGVTQSPTHLIKTRGQQVTLRCSSQSGHNTVSWYQQALGQGPQFIFQYYREEENGRGNFPPRFSGLQFPNYSSELNVNALELDDSALYLCASSLGTPEAFFGQGTRLTVV.

The chain links TRBV19 to TRBJ1-5; a possible D gene is TRBD1 (5 bases). Trimming pared 7 bases from V and 7 bases from J, leaving 17 bases between. The CDR3 sequence is 14 residues long. Germline CDR1 and CDR2: LNHDA and SQIVND (reference sequence). CDR3 sequence: CASTRSQGEQPQHF. CDR3 nucleotide sequence: TGTGCCAGTACCCGAAGTCAGGGAGAACAGCCCCAGCATTTT.

The V call is TRBV19, the J call TRBJ1-2, with no clear D. Per germline, CDR1 LNHDA and CDR2 SQIVND (reference sequence). Trimming removed 3 bases at V and 8 bases at J, with 10 bases between. The CDR3 is 12 residues long. DNA of the CDR3: TGTGCCAGTAGTATTCAAGTCGGCGGCTACACCTTC. It yields the protein CASSIQVGGYTF.

The chain employs TRBV10-3 and TRBJ2-3, with 14 bases matching TRBD2. Germline trimming cut 2 bases from V and 4 bases from J; bases unmatched to any gene: 11. The CDR3 totals 19 residues. In germline, CDR1 is ENHRY, CDR2 SYGVKD. CDR3 nucleotide sequence: TGTGCCATCAGTGAGACCCCCGGGACTAGCGGGGGACGGCCAGATACGCAGTATTTT. Protein: CAISETPGTSGGRPDTQYF.

V is TRBV9 and J is TRBJ1-1; perhaps TRBD1 as D (6 bases). Germline lookup yields CDR1 SGDLS and CDR2 YYNGEE. V gave up 5 bases and J gave up 4 bases, with 12 bases separating them. The CDR3 runs to 13 residues. For the CDR3, the DNA is TGTGCCAGCAGGGGCAGGGGTAGCACTGAAGCTTTCTTT. This gives the protein CASRGRGSTEAFF.

This clone was counted only a few times. The V gene is TRBV7-8, the J gene TRBJ2-7; 12 nucleotides agree with TRBD2. The CDR3 has 15 amino acids. CDR1 SGHVS and CDR2 FQNEAQ come from the germline V gene. Trimming at V came to 6 bases and at J to 3 bases, leaving 6 bases not matched to a gene. The CDR3 spells CASSQGLAGIYEQYF. DNA for the CDR3: TGTGCCAGCAGTCAAGGACTAGCGGGAATCTACGAGCAGTACTTC.

This clone was recorded once. This sequence joins TRBV2 and TRBJ2-7; TRBD2 matches at 7 bases. V lost 7 bases, J lost 3 bases, and 9 bases stayed unmatched. This CDR3 contains 14 residues. Germline CDR1 and CDR2: SNHLY and FYNNEI. The chain's CDR3 is CASKRSTSFYEQYF. CDR3 DNA sequence: TGTGCCAGCAAGCGCTCGACTAGCTTCTACGAGCAGTACTTC. Combining the CDR3 with reference TRBV2 and TRBJ2-7 gives the whole variable domain EPEVTQTPSHQVTQMGQEVILRCVPISNHLYFYWYRQILGQKVEFLVSFYNNEISEKSEIFDDQFSVERPDGSNFTLKIRSTKLEDSAMYFCASKRSTSFYEQYFGPGTRLTVT.

V is TRBV6-1 and J is TRBJ2-7; D unresolved. The V end was cut by 5 bases, the J end by 7 bases, with 15 bases between. CDR3 length: 13 residues. Germline V CDR1 and CDR2: MNHNS, SASEGT. The CDR3 region has the DNA TGTGCCAGCAGTTTTGGGCCCCAGAGGGAGCAGTACTTC. The encoded protein is CASSFGPQREQYF.

The chain uses TRBV7-2 and TRBJ2-1, with TRBD2 matching over 8 bases. J was trimmed by 9 bases and V by 3 bases; bases with no gene match: 16. The CDR3 runs to 17 residues. The germline V gene has CDR1 SGHTA and CDR2 FQGNSA. DNA for the CDR3: TGTGCCAGCAGCTTCTTTAGTGGAGCGGGGGTCCCCAGTGAGCAGTTCTTC. Translation gives CASSFFSGAGVPSEQFF.

The chain is built from TRBV11-2 and TRBJ2-7; 10 bases fit TRBD2. V gave up 2 bases and J gave up 2 bases; unmatched junction bases: 6. From germline, CDR1 is SGHAT and CDR2 FQNNGV. The CDR3 consists of 16 residues. CDR3 protein: CASSLLASGSAYEQYF. The CDR3 nucleotides are TGTGCCAGCAGCTTATTGGCTAGCGGGAGTGCCTACGAGCAGTACTTC.

The sample holds a few counts of this clone. The V and J genes are TRBV7-9 and TRBJ2-3; D could derive from TRBD1 or TRBD2 (5 bases each). Germline CDR1 SEHNR, CDR2 FQNEAQ (reference sequence). CDR3 length: 17 amino acids. V was clipped by 2 bases and J by 3 bases, with 18 bases between them. The CDR3 sequence: CASSLWFGTRETDTQYF. The DNA for the CDR3 is TGTGCCAGCAGCTTATGGTTCGGGACGAGGGAGACAGATACGCAGTATTTT.

As for this clone: The germline gene is not matched at one end of the junction; a read error may be the cause. V and J are TRBV7-7 and TRBJ2-5, with 7 bases fitting TRBD1. CDR3 size: 12 residues. The germline V gene encodes CDR1 SSHAT and CDR2 FNYEAQ (reference sequence). CDR3 amino acids: CASSPDRETQYF. The CDR3 DNA sequence: TGTGCTAGCAGCCCGGACAGGGAGACCCAGTACTTC.

This clone was counted once. The chain joins TRBV7-2 to TRBJ1-4; maybe TRBD1 (6 bases). CDR3 length equals 15 residues. V was shortened by 5 bases and J by 5 bases, with 15 bases between the two germline ends. Germline lookup yields CDR1 SGHTA and CDR2 FQGNSA. CDR3 in amino acids: CASSPGTLQNEKLFF. The CDR3 DNA follows: TGTGCCAGCAGCCCAGGGACACTTCAGAATGAAAAACTGTTTTTT. Full variable domain (outside the CDR3, taken from reference TRBV7-2 and TRBJ1-4): GAGVSQSPSNKVTEKGKDVELRCDPISGHTALYWYRQSLGQGLEFLIYFQGNSAPDKSGLPSDRFSAERTGGSVSTLTIQRTQQEDSAVYLCASSPGTLQNEKLFFGSGTQLSVL.

This clone appeared a few times. The chain has TRBV27 and TRBJ1-6, with D possibly being TRBD1 (6 bases). Germline lookup yields CDR1 MNHEY and CDR2 SMNVEV (reference sequence). With 5 bases removed from V and 6 bases from J, the gap between germline ends came to 20 bases. The CDR3 extends over 17 amino acids. The CDR3 here is CASSVIQGYGANSPLHF. CDR3 nucleotides: TGTGCCAGCAGTGTAATACAGGGCTACGGGGCTAATTCACCCCTCCACTTT.

The chain recombines TRBV5-6 with TRBJ1-1; 8 positions agree with TRBD1. With 7 bases clipped from V and 0 bases from J, the junction kept 5 bases outside the gene matches. Looked up from germline, CDR1 is SGHDT and CDR2 is YYEEEE. This CDR3 has 14 residues. The CDR3 bases are TGTGCCAGCCGGACAGGGTATATGAACACTGAAGCTTTCTTT. This gives the protein CASRTGYMNTEAFF. Full variable domain (missing parts from reference TRBV5-6 and TRBJ1-1): DAGVTQSPTHLIKTRGQQVTLRCSPKSGHDTVSWYQQALGQGPQFIFQYYEEEERQRGNFPDRFSGHQFPNYSSELNVNALLLGDSALYLCASRTGYMNTEAFFGQGTRLTVV.

The chain uses TRBV6-1 and TRBJ2-5; TRBD2 might be the D (6 bases). CDR1 and CDR2 (germline): MNHNS, SASEGT. The CDR3 extends over 14 amino acids. Trimming shortened V by 10 bases and J by 5 bases, and 20 bases separated the two germline ends. The DNA for the CDR3 is TGTGCCATCCAGGCCCCGGTAGGGAGGGAGACCCAGTACTTC. Translated: CAIQAPVGRETQYF.

This rearrangement joins TRBV6-1 to TRBJ2-7; D not resolved. Per the germline V gene, CDR1 is MNHNS and CDR2 is SASEGT. This CDR3 comprises 14 residues. The V end was cut by 6 bases, the J end by 0 bases, with 12 bases between. The CDR3 nucleotides read TGTGCCAGCAGCCGCTCGGGTCGCTCCTACGAGCAGTACTTC. It codes for CASSRSGRSYEQYF.

This chain links TRBV4-2 with TRBJ1-2; TRBD1 might be the D (5 bases). The V end lost 1 base, the J end lost 0 bases, and 15 bases lay between the germline ends. This CDR3 contains 17 residues. CDR1 is LGHNA and CDR2 is YNFKEQ in the germline V gene. The CDR3 reads CASSQGGRGFTNYGYTF. The CDR3 nucleotides read TGTGCCAGCAGCCAAGGGGGAAGGGGCTTTACTAACTATGGCTACACCTTC.

On this clone itself: Other DNA sequences in the same sample also yield this CDR3. The chain uses TRBV18 and TRBJ1-1; TRBD1 matches 8 bases. Trimming took 3 bases from V and 2 from J; bases not matched to a gene: 2. CDR3 length equals 14 residues. Per the germline V gene, CDR1 is KGHSH and CDR2 is LQKENI. DNA of the CDR3: TGTGCCAGCTCACCCCAGGGGGCCAACACTGAAGCTTTCTTT. Translating gives CASSPQGANTEAFF.

The chain is built from TRBV30 and TRBJ2-6; 9 positions match TRBD1. The CDR3 runs 17 residues. Looked up from germline, CDR1 is GTSNPN and CDR2 is SVGIG (reference sequence). V lost 2 bases, J lost 4 bases, and 9 bases stayed unmatched. This CDR3 is CAWSSDRGSRGANVLTF. CDR3 in DNA: TGTGCCTGGAGTTCAGACAGGGGGAGCCGGGGGGCCAACGTCCTGACTTTC. The complete variable domain, with remaining parts taken from reference TRBV30 and TRBJ2-6, reads SQTIHQWPATLVQPVGSPLSLECTVEGTSNPNLYWYRQAAGRGLQLLFYSVGIGQISSEVPQNLSASRPQDRQFILSSKKLLLSDSGFYLCAWSSDRGSRGANVLTFGAGSRLTVL.

V and J are TRBV19 and TRBJ2-5, with D perhaps matching TRBD1 (5 bases). V lost 5 bases, J lost 4 bases, and 17 bases lay in between. Germline CDR1 and CDR2: LNHDA and SQIVND (reference sequence). This CDR3 has 15 amino acids. The CDR3 DNA follows: TGTGCCAGTAGTCCGGACACATATCAAGGAGAGACCCAGTACTTC. As protein: CASSPDTYQGETQYF. The whole variable domain, remainder taken from reference TRBV19 and TRBJ2-5, is DGGITQSPKYLFRKEGQNVTLSCEQNLNHDAMYWYRQDPGQGLRLIYYSQIVNDFQKGDIAEGYSVSREKKESFPLTVTSAQKNPTAFYLCASSPDTYQGETQYFGPGTRLLVL.

This clone was seen a handful of times. The chain links TRBV14 to TRBJ2-3; TRBD2 aligns across 7 bases. From germline, CDR1 is SGHDN and CDR2 FVKESK. The length of the CDR3 is 19 residues. V dropped 0 bases and J dropped 0; count of bases not matched to a gene: 12. CDR3 sequence: CASSQEWRGSPISTDTQYF. CDR3 in DNA: TGTGCCAGCAGCCAAGAGTGGCGGGGGTCCCCCATTAGCACAGATACGCAGTATTTT.

There are many counts of this clone. Other nucleotide sequences from this sample produce the same CDR3. The chain carries TRBV7-2 and TRBJ2-6; D is ambiguous. The CDR3 consists of 11 residues. Looked up from germline, CDR1 is SGHTA and CDR2 is FQGNSA. V lost 8 bases and J lost 4, with 3 bases in between. The CDR3 coding sequence is TGTGCCAGCTCCGGGGCCAACGTCCTGACTTTC. It is translated as CASSGANVLTF. Using reference TRBV7-2 and TRBJ2-6 for the parts outside the CDR3, the full variable domain is GAGVSQSPSNKVTEKGKDVELRCDPISGHTALYWYRQSLGQGLEFLIYFQGNSAPDKSGLPSDRFSAERTGGSVSTLTIQRTQQEDSAVYLCASSGANVLTFGAGSRLTVL.

The chain has TRBV10-3 and TRBJ2-1, with unresolved D. The length of the CDR3 is 11 residues. Germline CDR1 reads ENHRY; CDR2 reads SYGVKD. V was shortened by 2 bases and J by 10 bases, with 6 bases between the two germline ends. The CDR3 sequence: CAISERAEQFF. The DNA for the CDR3 is TGTGCCATCAGTGAGAGAGCCGAGCAGTTCTTC.

V usage is TRBV18 and J usage is TRBJ2-1, with 8 bases matching TRBD1. Per the germline V gene, CDR1 is KGHSH and CDR2 is LQKENI. The V gene end was trimmed by 0 bases and the J gene end by 6 bases; junction bases not matched to a gene: 4. The CDR3 spans 15 residues. CDR3 region: CASSPPLQGGNEQFF. CDR3 nucleotides: TGTGCCAGCTCACCACCCCTACAGGGGGGCAATGAGCAGTTCTTC.

This chain connects TRBV10-3 to TRBJ1-2; D not resolved. Germline CDR1 reads ENHRY; CDR2 reads SYGVKD. The length of the CDR3 is 14 residues. Trimming shortened V by 4 bases and J by 7 bases, and 16 bases separated the two germline ends. The CDR3 sequence: CAISGNDRTGGYTF. In DNA, the CDR3 is TGTGCCATCAGTGGAAATGATCGGACGGGTGGCTACACCTTC.